This record concerns one TCR beta chain sequence. This clonotype has a handful of counts. No cognate antigen has been identified for it. No much larger clone is present one base from it, and per-base qualities are unavailable. CDR1 and CDR2 are drawn from the germline V gene: WSHSY, SAAADI. Between the V and J ends, shortened by 8 bases and 6 bases respectively, the junction contains 13 bases. From its cysteine to its phenylalanine, the CDR3 spans 12 amino acids. Only the CDR3 portion is preserved as DNA: 36 bases, with reading frame beginning at the first base. This sample is drawn from a study of identical twins (dated by TCRdb to 2016 to 2017). Regarding the research as a whole: The study deep-sequenced TCR alpha and beta repertoires from monozygotic twins, unrelated adults of various ages and cord blood to test whether fetal clonotypes persist. Replicate twin experiments were performed at different times using different library preparation protocols to rule out contamination.

General conclusions and limits of the study: Invariant T cells such as MAIT and iNKT could partly confound zero-insertion analyses, although diverse VJ usage argued against such confounding for most clonotypes. Compared with coincidental sharing between unrelated individuals, out-of-frame TCR alpha sequences shared between twins had an excess of sequences with low generation probability. Fewer insertions were carried by abundant cord blood beta clonotypes; a weaker similar trend was observed in young adult naive repertoires, while no such trend was observed in memory repertoires. Because the same donors could not be followed over many years, the conclusions depended on cross-sectional statistical analysis. In monozygotic twins, recombination models systematically underestimated out-of-frame TCR alpha sharing, but the models matched the sharing seen between unrelated individuals. The excess sharing between twins in beta out-of-frame sequences was weaker because fewer shared sequences reduced the signal-to-noise ratio.

Every donor was a healthy Caucasian. The twin cohort consisted of three pairs of female monozygotic twins, all aged roughly 18 to 29 years. Positive isolation kits from Invitrogen were used to isolate CD4+ and CD8+ T cell populations. Library preparation used 5' RACE. TCRdb shows the sequencer as Illumina HiSeq 2000. Template switching introduced a universal primer binding site; the final cDNA contained a unique molecular identifier, enabling accurate counting of TCR cDNA molecules. First-strand cDNA for TCR alpha and beta chains was synthesized from specific primers in the conserved constant-segment region. To control for contamination, every cDNA library carried two barcodes: a SMART-Mk sample barcode plus Illumina barcodes. Two successive PCR steps introduced TruSeq adapter sequences along with Illumina sample barcodes. Sequencing of the TCR alpha and beta cDNA libraries was done on the Illumina HiSeq platform using custom primers. The paper's data handling went like this. Unique molecular identifiers were extracted from raw reads with MiGEC, and CDR3 positions were determined with MiXCR. Recombination models were inferred per individual with the repgenHMM and IGoR tools using an EM algorithm. Shared clonotype analysis was performed with the tcR package in R, normalizing sharing by the product of cloneset sizes. To study raw recombination without the effects of thymic and clonal selection, out-of-frame nonproductive sequences were analyzed. Starting from the raw public reads, TCRdb applied fastp trimming at Q25, assembled clones with MiXCR and retained in-frame beta chains. CDR3 protein duplicates are merged, each entry listing the most common genes and DNA. The V and J calls and clone size come from TCRdb's table, not from the authors' own analysis. This sample is represented by 450,000 or so distinct CDR3 sequences; roughly 24% of them were singletons. The biggest ten clones account for about 2.7% of the sample.

Separately, the same data were catalogued under a study of T cells expressing NK-cell markers. Looking at the second paper: Three sorted T-cell subsets (CD3+CD56+NKG2C+, CD3+CD56+NKG2C- and CD3+CD56-NKG2C+) from under 10 donors had their TCR beta-chain repertoires profiled. Of the eight sequenced donors, seven were found to be HCMV-seropositive and one was found to be HCMV-seronegative. To restrict sorting to alphabetaTCR-expressing T cells, an anti-gammadeltaTCR antibody was added in several experiments. In more than 5 donors, the dominant CD3+CD56+NKG2C+ clonotypes ranked among the top 10 CD8+ clonotypes, making up about 1.0-7.5% of CD8+ T cells. Those dominant clonotypes were again the most abundant among CD3+CD56-NKG2C+ cells in several donors, at about 25-65%. Whether the expanded NKG2C-expressing T cell clones were specific for HCMV antigens remained unclear. The eight sequenced donors were randomly selected healthy volunteers, three men and five women. To determine HCMV serostatus, a commercial ELISA kit was used to detect HCMV-specific IgG in serum. MIGEC was used to demultiplex reads and group the reads by UMI, and MiTCR was used to assemble and quantify clonotypes. Only TCR cDNA sequences supported by at least two reads were kept to exclude erroneous sequences. The tcR package was used for downstream repertoire analysis, and clonotypes were matched across fractions by CDR3 nucleotide sequence plus V segment. Antigen specificity was annotated against VDJdb with VDJmatch, allowing one amino acid substitution in CDR3.

Rearrangement joined TRBV10-2 to TRBJ1-1, with TRBD1 as a weak D call on 5 bases. The sequenced material came from CD4+ T cells sorted from blood. The sequence was collected from a woman younger than 35 in good health. CDR3 reads: CASRTGESEAFF. The nucleotides read TGCGCCAGCCGGACGGGGGAATCTGAAGCTTTCTTT.